The T cell receptor beta chain described here comes from a study of T cell repertoires in cytomegalovirus infection. As for the study in general: Used in the study were CMV epitopes, some recently identified and HLA-C-restricted, others well-studied and HLA-B-restricted. Based on public TCR beta signatures, there were indications of CMV infection and of a matching HLA type.

Via MiXCR, TCRdb re-called the reads, giving one row per CDR3 protein. The repertoire consists of some 940,000 distinct CDR3 sequences, with 30% to 40% occurring once and the leading ten covering 10% to 15%. As regards this clonotype: The antigen is undetermined.

This clonotype was sampled from a human donor in good health (CMV status not recorded). Some clones in this sample may be carry-over from other donors' samples. Material: cultured CD8+ T cells from PBMCs, obtained from culture after CMV antigen stimulation.

The CDR3 protein is CASSFPWGSGTDTQYF. The CDR3 nucleotides are TGTGCCAGCAGTTTCCCGTGGGGTTCGGGCACAGATACGCAGTATTTT. The chain has TRBV27 and TRBJ2-3, with D unresolved. Trimming cost V 3 bases and J 1 base, with 14 bases left between them. The CDR3 spans 16 residues. Per germline, CDR1 MNHEY and CDR2 SMNVEV (reference sequence).